This TCR beta chain came from a study of shared clonotypes between healthy human individuals (dated by TCRdb to about 2020). Regarding the complete study: A few men and a couple of women, aged 18 to 49 years, made up the cohort. For each donor, three plates each were used for CD4 naive and CD4 memory, two plates were used for CD8 naive, and one plate was used for CD8 memory. To increase sequencing depth and limit assay-specific biases, different laboratories used diverse techniques to prepare libraries and sequence TCR repertoires. Blood TCR repertoires of roughly five healthy adults were deeply sequenced to estimate repertoire size and the extent of clonotype sharing between individuals. Each donor's leukapheresis produced roughly between about 0.9 and 9.5 billion PBMCs. Broad study findings and their caveats: Because the study included only a small number of donors, the genetic and exposure-history diversity represented was limited. Higher generation probabilities were observed for clonotypes shared by all four sorted-subset donors than for non-shared clonotypes. Based on pairwise subsampling, the degree of clonotype sharing among donors was expected to be affected by sequencing depth. Larger estimated clonotype richness was generally found for naive subsets than for memory subsets. Even with the large sequencing depth, rarefaction of the sorted-subset datasets indicated that sequencing was incomplete. Sampling was restricted to blood, and TCR repertoires in tissue are likely to differ from TCR repertoires in blood. Approximately 4.8% of naive CD4, 3.5% of naive CD8, roughly 2.4% of memory CD4, and 0.35% to 0.4% of memory CD8 clonotypes were shared across a few donors.

With respect to this clone: Its antigen has not been determined. No per-base quality is available; no much larger clone lies one base away.

The CDR3 holds 15 amino acids from the cysteine to the phenylalanine. Just the 45-base CDR3 DNA is kept, in frame starting at base 1. CDR1 and CDR2 (MNHNY, SVGAGI) derive from the germline V gene (reference sequence). A distance of 13 bases separates the germline ends of V and J, which lose 0 bases and 6 bases respectively. The donors were healthy, HIV-negative adults who had no recently reported acute infections or vaccinations. All donors were Caucasian adults living in Nashville, Tennessee, USA. CD4+ T cells were enriched through magnetic negative selection, after which naive cells were positively selected on CD45RA and the remaining negative fraction served as the memory subset. Blood was obtained by leukapheresis, after which PBMCs were separated by Ficoll-Histopaque density gradient centrifugation and cryopreserved in liquid nitrogen vapor phase. Analytical flow cytometry was used to check the purity and quantity of each magnetically sorted T cell population. Each sorted fraction had its genomic DNA isolated and then quantified by UV absorbance on a Nanodrop 2000c.

Using the deep immunoSEQ assay, TCR CDR3 regions were amplified from genomic DNA by multiplex PCR. For each cell subset, the extracted genomic DNA was distributed evenly across all wells of several immunoSEQ 96-well plates, and each plate served as one replicate. For sorted subsets, 200 to 250 ng genomic DNA, equal to about 30,000 T cell genomes, was loaded into each replicate PCR. Purified libraries were measured with a Qubit 3.0 fluorometer, size-checked on a Bioanalyzer 2100, and measured again with the KAPA Library Quantification kit. Every immunoSEQ 96-well plate was sequenced on a dedicated single-read 150-cycle Illumina NextSeq 550 flow cell. The authors' analysis ran thus. The immunoSEQ output contained only junctional sequences without quality scores, so filtering could not match that applied to full-length reads. To assign V/J genes and CDR3, sequences were annotated using PyIR, a Python wrapper for IgBLAST v1.9, with IMGT germline references. Reads with weak V/J assignments (E-value above 1e-6), missing CDR3, stop codons, out-of-frame junctions, or ambiguous translated residues were removed. A V3J clonotype was defined by an identical inferred V gene, J gene, and CDR3 amino acid sequence. Percentage overlap between repertoires was computed as shared unique clonotypes divided by the size of the smaller repertoire. RTK rarefaction, the Chao1 estimator, and Recon v2.1 estimates of unobserved clonotypes were used to assess repertoire richness. Generation probabilities were computed with OLGA for all TCRbeta clonotypes obtained by the gDNA method from a few donors. TCRdb took this table from immuneACCESS and kept in-frame rearrangements with V and J called. Such tables lack part of the clones; where checked against another copy, unresolved V genes explain under half of the gap, and the rest is unexplained. For V, J and clone size, that table is used; D and trimming come from the DNA. The sample table contains more than 2,000,000 clones; only one count was recorded for around nine tenths of them. Roughly 0.15% of the sample is held by the ten biggest clonotypes.

In this chain, TRBV6-6 is recombined with TRBJ2-3, with a weak D call of TRBD2 (7 bases match). The receptor was derived from a man younger than 35 in good health. The sequencing input was naive CD4+ T cells sorted from blood. Taken with the paper, the label for cell subset or site translates to: CD45RA+ positively selected. In nucleotide form, the sequence is TGTGCCAGCAGTTACTCGAGGGGGGGCCCGGATACGCAGTATTTT. This translates into CASSYSRGGPDTQYF.